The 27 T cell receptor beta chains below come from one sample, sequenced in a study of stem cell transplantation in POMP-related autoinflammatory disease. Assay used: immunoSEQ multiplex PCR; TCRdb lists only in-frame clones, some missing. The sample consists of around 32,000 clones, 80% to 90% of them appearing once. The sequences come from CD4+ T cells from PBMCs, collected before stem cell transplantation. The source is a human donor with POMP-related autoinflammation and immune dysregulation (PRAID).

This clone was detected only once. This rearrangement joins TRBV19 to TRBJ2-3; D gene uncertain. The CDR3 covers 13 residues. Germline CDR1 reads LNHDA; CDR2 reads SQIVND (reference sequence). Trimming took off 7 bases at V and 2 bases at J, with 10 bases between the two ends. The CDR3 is CASKAEYTDTQYF. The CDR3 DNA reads TGTGCCAGTAAGGCGGAATACACAGATACGCAGTATTTT.

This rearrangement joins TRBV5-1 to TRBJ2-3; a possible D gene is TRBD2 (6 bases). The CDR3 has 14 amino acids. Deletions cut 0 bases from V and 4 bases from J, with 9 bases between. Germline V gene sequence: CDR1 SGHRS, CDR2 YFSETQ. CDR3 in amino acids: CASSLVGGADTQYF. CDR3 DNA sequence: TGCGCCAGCAGCTTGGTTGGAGGGGCAGATACGCAGTATTTT.

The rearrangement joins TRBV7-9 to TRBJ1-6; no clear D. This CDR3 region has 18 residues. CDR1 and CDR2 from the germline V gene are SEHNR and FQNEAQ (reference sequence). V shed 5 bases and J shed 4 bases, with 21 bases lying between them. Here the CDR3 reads CASSHSSRTRGYNSPLHF. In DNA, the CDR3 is TGTGCCAGCAGCCACTCCTCCCGAACAAGAGGGTATAATTCACCCCTCCACTTT.

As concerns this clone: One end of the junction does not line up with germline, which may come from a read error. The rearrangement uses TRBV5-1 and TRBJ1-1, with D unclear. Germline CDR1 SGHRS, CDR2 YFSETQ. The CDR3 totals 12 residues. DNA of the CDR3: TGCGCCAGCAGCCTGGAAGGGCAGAATGAATACTTT. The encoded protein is CASSLEGQNEYF.

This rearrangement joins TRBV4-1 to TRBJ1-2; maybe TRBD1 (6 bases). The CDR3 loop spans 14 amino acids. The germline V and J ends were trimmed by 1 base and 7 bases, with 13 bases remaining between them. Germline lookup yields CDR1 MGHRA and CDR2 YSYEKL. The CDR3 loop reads CASSQAGAGVGYTF. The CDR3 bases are TGCGCCAGCAGCCAAGCCGGGGCAGGGGTTGGCTACACCTTC.

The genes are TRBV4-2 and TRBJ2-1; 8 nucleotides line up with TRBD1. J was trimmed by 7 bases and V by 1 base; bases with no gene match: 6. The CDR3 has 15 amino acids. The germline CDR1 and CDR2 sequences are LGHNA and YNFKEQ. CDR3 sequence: CASSQGQGALNEQFF. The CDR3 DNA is TGTGCCAGCAGCCAAGGCCAGGGGGCGCTTAATGAGCAGTTCTTC.

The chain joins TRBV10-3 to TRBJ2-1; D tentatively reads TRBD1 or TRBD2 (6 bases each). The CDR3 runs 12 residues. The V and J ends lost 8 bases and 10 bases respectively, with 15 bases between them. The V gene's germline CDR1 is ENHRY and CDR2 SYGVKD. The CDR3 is CAIGGPSGEQFF. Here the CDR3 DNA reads TGTGCCATCGGGGGGCCCTCGGGAGAGCAGTTCTTC.

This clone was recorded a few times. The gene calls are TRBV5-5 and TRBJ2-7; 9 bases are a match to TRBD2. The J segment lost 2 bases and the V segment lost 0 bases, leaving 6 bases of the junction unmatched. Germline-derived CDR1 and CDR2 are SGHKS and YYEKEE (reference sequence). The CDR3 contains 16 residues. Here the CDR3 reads CASSLDRLAVTYEQYF. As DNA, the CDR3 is TGTGCCAGCAGCTTGGATAGACTAGCGGTAACCTACGAGCAGTACTTC.

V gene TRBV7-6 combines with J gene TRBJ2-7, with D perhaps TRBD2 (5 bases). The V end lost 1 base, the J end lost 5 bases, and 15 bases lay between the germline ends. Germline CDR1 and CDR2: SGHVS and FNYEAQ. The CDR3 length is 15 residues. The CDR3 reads CASSLGRPRSHEQYF. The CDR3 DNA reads TGTGCCAGCAGCTTAGGGAGGCCTAGATCCCACGAGCAGTACTTC.

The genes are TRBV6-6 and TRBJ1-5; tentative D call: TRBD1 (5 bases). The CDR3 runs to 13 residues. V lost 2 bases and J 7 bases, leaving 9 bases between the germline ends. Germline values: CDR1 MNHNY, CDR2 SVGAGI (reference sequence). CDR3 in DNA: TGTGCCAGCAGTTACAGGGGTGGGCAGCCCCAGCATTTT. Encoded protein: CASSYRGGQPQHF.

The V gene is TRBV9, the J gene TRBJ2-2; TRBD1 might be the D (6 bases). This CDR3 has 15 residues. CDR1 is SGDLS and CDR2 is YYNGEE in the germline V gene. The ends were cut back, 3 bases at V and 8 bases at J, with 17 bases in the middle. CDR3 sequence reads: CASSGSGHAQGELFF. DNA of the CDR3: TGTGCCAGCAGCGGTTCGGGACACGCACAAGGGGAGCTGTTTTTT. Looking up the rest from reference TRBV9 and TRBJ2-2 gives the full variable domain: DSGVTQTPKHLITATGQRVTLRCSPRSGDLSVYWYQQSLDQGLQFLIQYYNGEERAKGNILERFSAQQFPDLHSELNLSSLELGDSALYFCASSGSGHAQGELFFGEGSRLTVL.

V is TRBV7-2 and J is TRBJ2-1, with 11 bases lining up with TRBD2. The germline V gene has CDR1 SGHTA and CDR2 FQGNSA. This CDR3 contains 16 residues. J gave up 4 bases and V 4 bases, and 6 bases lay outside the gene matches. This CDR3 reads CASSSHRLAGYNEQFF. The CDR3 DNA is TGTGCCAGCAGCTCCCATCGACTAGCGGGATACAATGAGCAGTTCTTC.

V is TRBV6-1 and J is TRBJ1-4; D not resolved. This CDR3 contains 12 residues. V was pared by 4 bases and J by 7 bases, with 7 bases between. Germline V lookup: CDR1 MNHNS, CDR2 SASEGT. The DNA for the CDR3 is TGTGCCAGCAGTGGGAGTTCTGAAAAACTGTTTTTT. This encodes CASSGSSEKLFF.

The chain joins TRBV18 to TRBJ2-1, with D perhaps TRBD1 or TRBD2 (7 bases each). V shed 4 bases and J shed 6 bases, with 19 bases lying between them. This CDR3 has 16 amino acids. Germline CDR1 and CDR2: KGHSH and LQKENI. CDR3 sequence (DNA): TGTGCCAGCTCACAATCAATTTCAGGGGGGGGCAATGAGCAGTTCTTC. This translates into CASSQSISGGGNEQFF.

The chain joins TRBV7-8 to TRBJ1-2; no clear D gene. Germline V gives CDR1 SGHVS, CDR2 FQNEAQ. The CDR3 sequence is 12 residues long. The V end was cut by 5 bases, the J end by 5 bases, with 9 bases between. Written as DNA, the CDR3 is TGTGCCAGCAGCGGCCCGAGGTATGGCTACACCTTC. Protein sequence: CASSGPRYGYTF.

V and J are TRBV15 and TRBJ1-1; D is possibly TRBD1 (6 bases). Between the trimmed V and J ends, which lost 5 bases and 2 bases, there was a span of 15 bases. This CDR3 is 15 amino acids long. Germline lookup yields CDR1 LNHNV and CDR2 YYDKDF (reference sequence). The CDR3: CATSRARTANTEAFF. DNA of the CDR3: TGTGCCACCAGCCGAGCACGGACAGCTAACACTGAAGCTTTCTTT.

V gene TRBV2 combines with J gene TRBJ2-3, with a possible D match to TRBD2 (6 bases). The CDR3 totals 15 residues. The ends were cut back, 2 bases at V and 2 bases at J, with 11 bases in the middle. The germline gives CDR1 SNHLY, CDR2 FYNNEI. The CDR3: CASSERRDPTDTQYF. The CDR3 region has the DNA TGTGCCAGCAGTGAAAGGCGGGACCCCACAGATACGCAGTATTTT.

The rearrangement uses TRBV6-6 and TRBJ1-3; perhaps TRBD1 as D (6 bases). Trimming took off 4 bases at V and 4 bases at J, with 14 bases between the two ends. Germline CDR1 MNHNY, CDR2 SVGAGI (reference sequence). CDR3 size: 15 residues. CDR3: CASSFRGTRGNTIYF. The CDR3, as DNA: TGTGCCAGCAGTTTCCGCGGGACACGCGGAAACACCATATATTTT.

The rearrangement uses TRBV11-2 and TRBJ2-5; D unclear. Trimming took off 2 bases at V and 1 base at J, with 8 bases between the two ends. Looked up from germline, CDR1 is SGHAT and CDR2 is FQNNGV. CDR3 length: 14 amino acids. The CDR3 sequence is CASSLNSPQETQYF. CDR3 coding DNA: TGTGCCAGCAGCTTAAATTCGCCCCAAGAGACCCAGTACTTC. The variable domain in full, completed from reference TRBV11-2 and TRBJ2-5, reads EAGVAQSPRYKIIEKRQSVAFWCNPISGHATLYWYQQILGQGPKLLIQFQNNGVVDDSQLPKDRFSAERLKGVDSTLKIQPAKLEDSAVYLCASSLNSPQETQYFGPGTRLLVL.

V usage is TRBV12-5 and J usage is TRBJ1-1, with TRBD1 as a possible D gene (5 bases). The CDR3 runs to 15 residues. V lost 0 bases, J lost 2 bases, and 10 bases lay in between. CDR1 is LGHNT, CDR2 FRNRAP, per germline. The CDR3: CASGLVGGFNTEAFF. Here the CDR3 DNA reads TGTGCTAGTGGTTTGGTCGGGGGGTTTAACACTGAAGCTTTCTTT.

The CDR3 sequence is CASSFPYDDGTDTQYF. DNA for the CDR3: TGCGCCAGCAGCTTCCCCTATGACGACGGCACAGATACGCAGTATTTT. The V gene is TRBV5-1, the J gene TRBJ2-3, with D unresolved. CDR3 length: 16 amino acids. From germline, CDR1 is SGHRS and CDR2 YFSETQ. V shed 2 bases and J shed 1 base, with 14 bases lying between them.

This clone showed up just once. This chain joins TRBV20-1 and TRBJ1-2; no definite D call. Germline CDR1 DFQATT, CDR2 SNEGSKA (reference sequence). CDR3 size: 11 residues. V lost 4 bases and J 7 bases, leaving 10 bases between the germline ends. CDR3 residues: CSAIRGSGYTF. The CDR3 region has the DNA TGCAGTGCTATTAGAGGGTCTGGCTACACCTTC.

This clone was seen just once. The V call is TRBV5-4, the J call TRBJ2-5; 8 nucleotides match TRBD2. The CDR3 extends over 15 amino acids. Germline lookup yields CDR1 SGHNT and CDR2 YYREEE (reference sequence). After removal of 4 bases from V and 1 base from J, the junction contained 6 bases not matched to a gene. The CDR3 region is CASSPNGGAQETQYF. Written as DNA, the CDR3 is TGTGCCAGCAGCCCCAACGGGGGGGCCCAAGAGACCCAGTACTTC.

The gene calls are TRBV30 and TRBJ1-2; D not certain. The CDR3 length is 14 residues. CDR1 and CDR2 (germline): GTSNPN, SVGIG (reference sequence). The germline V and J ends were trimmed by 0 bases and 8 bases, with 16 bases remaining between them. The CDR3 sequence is CAWSVYSSLGGYTF. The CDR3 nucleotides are TGTGCCTGGAGTGTATACAGCTCACTGGGGGGCTACACCTTC.

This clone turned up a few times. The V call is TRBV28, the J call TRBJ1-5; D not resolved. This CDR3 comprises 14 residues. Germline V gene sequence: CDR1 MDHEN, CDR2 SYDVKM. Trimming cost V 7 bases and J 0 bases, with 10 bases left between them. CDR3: CASTSPSSNQPQHF. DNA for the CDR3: TGTGCCAGCACCAGTCCTTCTAGCAATCAGCCCCAGCATTTT.

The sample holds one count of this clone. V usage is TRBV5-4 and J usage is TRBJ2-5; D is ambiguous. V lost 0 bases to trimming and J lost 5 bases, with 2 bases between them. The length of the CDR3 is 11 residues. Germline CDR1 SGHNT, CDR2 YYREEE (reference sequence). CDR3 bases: TGTGCCAGCAGCTTGGCGGAGACCCAGTACTTC. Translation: CASSLAETQYF.

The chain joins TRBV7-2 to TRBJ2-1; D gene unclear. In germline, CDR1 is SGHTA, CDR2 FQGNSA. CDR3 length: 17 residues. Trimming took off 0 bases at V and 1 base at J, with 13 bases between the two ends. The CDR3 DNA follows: TGTGCCAGCAGCTTAGCGGGTACTCTCCCTTCCTACAATGAGCAGTTCTTC. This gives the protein CASSLAGTLPSYNEQFF.